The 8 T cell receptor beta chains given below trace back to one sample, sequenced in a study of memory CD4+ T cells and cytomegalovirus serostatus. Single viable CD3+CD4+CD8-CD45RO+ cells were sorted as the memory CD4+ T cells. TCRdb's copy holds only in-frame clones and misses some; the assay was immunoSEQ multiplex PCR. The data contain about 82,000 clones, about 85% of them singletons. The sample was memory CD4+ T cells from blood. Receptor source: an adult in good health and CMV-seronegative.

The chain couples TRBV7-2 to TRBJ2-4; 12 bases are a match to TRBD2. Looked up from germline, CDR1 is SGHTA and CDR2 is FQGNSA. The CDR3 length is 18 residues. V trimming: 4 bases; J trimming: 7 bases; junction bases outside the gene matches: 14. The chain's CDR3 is CASSSEPRLAGAGNIQYF. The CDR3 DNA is TGTGCCAGCAGCTCCGAACCCCGACTAGCGGGGGCGGGGAACATTCAGTACTTC.

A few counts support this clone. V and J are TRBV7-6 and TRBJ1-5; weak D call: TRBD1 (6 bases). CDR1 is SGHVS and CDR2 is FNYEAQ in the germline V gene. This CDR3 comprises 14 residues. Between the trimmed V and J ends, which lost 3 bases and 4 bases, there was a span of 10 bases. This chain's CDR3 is CASSLEQGNQPQHF. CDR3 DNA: TGTGCCAGCAGCTTGGAGCAGGGGAATCAGCCCCAGCATTTT. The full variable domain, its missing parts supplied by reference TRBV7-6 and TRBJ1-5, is GAGVSQSPRYKVTKRGQDVALRCDPISGHVSLYWYRQALGQGPEFLTYFNYEAQQDKSGLPNDRFSAERPEGSISTLTIQRTEQRDSAMYRCASSLEQGNQPQHFGDGTRLSIL.

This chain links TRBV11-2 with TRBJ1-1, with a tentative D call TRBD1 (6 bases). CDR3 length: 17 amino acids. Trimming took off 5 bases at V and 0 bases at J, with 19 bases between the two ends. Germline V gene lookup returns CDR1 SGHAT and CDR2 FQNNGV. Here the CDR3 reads CASSLSRGVGMNTEAFF. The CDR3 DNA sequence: TGTGCCAGCAGCCTATCGAGGGGGGTGGGTATGAACACTGAAGCTTTCTTT.

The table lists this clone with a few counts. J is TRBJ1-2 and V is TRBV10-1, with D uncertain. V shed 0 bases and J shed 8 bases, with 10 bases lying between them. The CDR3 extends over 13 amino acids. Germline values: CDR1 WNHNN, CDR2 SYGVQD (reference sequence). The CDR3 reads CASSESPGRGYTF. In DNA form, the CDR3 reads TGCGCCAGCAGTGAGTCTCCCGGACGAGGCTACACCTTC.

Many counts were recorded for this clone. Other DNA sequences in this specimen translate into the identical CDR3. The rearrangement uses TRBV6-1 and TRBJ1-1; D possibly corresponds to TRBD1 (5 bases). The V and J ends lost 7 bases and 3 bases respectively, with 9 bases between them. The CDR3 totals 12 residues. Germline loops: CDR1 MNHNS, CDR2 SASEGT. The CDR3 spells CASNRGDTEAFF. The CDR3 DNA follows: TGTGCCAGCAATCGAGGGGACACTGAAGCTTTCTTT.

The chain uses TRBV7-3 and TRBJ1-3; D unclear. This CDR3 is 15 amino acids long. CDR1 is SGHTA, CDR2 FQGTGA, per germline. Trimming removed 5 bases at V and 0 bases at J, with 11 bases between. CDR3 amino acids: CASSRAGNSGNTIYF. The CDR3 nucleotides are TGTGCCAGCAGCCGGGCCGGGAACTCTGGAAACACCATATATTTT.

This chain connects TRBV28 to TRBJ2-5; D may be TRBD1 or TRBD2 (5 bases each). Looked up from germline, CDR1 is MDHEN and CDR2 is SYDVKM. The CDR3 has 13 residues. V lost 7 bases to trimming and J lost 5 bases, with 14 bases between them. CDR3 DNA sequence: TGTGCCAGCACCCTAACCGGGGCGGAGACCCAGTACTTC. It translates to CASTLTGAETQYF.

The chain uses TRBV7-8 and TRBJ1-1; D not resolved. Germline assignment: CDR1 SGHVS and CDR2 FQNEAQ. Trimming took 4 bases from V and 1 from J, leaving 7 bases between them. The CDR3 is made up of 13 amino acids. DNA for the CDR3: TGTGCCAGCAGCTCCTCAGCGAACACTGAAGCTTTCTTT. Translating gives CASSSSANTEAFF.